What follows describes a single T cell receptor beta chain. Its antigen remains unidentified. The read ends 3 residues early relative to the CDR3; the germline J gene fills the gap. Every participant had a single incident cervical HPV16 infection, and women with prevalent HPV16 infections were excluded. Cervical HPV DNA was detected by MY09/MY11 PCR, and genotyping was performed by dot-blot hybridization. Fifteen mL of heparinized blood were centrifuged, and the buffy coat was split into aliquots, frozen at -30 degrees C, and then kept at -80 degrees C. QIAGEN kits were used to extract genomic DNA from buffy coat specimens. The data derive from a study of T cells in women clearing cervical HPV infection (dated by TCRdb to the late 2010s). At the level of the whole study: The cases were under 30 women with histologically confirmed HPV16-related CIN3 or worse, and 2 of these cases were invasive cancers. The approximately 26 controls were women who cleared a single incident HPV16 infection within 12 months without developing precancer or cancer. Blood from cases was collected at the visit where the lesion was first found, while blood from controls was collected once the infection could no longer be detected. For cases, a median interval of approximately 140 days, with an interquartile range of roughly 80 to 200 days, was observed between lesion detection and blood sampling. Since HLA typing was available for only a few women, HLA type could not be ruled out as a confounder. An exploratory proof-of-principle case-control study, nested within the Guanacaste HPV Natural History Study in Costa Rica, was conducted to compare TCR repertoires across cervical HPV16 outcomes. Cases and controls were matched on age within five years and on year of sample collection. Cases had a median age of around 34 years compared with approximately 40 for controls, and baseline characteristics showed no significant differences between the groups. In the parent cohort, 10,000 to 11,000 women aged 18 or older were enrolled in Guanacaste, Costa Rica, during about 1993 to 1995 and then followed for less than 8 years. Five blinded duplicates per group were added as quality controls, giving about 60 samples: about 50 participants and about ten replicates. Here is what the overall study found, with its caveats: Cases had lower TRBV6-7 relative abundance than controls (0.11% versus 0.16%; Bonferroni P = 0.0008). Because T-cell numbers per sample were unknown, differences in richness could reflect varying T-cell content rather than repertoire biology. TCR repertoire richness was significantly higher in CIN3+ cases than in controls across sequencing depths, while evenness did not differ. Whether associations preceded infection or resulted from infection could not be shown with the cross-sectional design, and effector/memory subsets and HPV-specific T cells were not isolated. Cases were distinguished from controls with an estimated AUC of over 0.75 by random forest classifiers combining richness and V gene abundances.

The CDR3 holds 12 amino acids from the cysteine to the phenylalanine. The DNA has 27 bases, all within the CDR3, and is read from base 1. V loses 2 bases, J loses 4 bases, and the germline ends lie 6 bases apart. CDR1 is given as DFQATT and CDR2 as SNEGSKA, both from the germline V gene (reference sequence). TCR beta CDR3 regions were amplified by multiplex PCR from an average of roughly 1,200 ng genomic DNA per sample using the immunoSEQ assay. To correct primer bias, the assay used a complete synthetic TCR repertoire to set an amplification baseline. Amplicons were sequenced on the Illumina platform. Concerning the study's data processing: Sequence errors were corrected by clustering with frequency ratios and a modified nearest-neighbor algorithm, and the sequences were then analyzed in the immunoSEQ Analyzer using IMGT gene definitions. At each rarefaction depth, TCR richness and evenness were averaged across 20 rarefaction repeats, and any sample with fewer sequences than the depth was left out. Relative abundances of V, D and J genes were compared between groups using Wilcoxon rank sum tests, with FDR correction applied. For the blinded duplicates, the intraclass correlation was 95% to 97% for TCR richness and averaged roughly 75% across about 70 gene segments. TCRdb obtained this table from immuneACCESS and retained in-frame rearrangements with V and J assigned. These tables miss some clones; where compared with another copy, unresolved V genes account for less than half of the shortfall, and the remainder is unexplained. V, J and clone size reflect that table, while D and trimming were determined from the DNA. This sample's table carries under 45,000 clones. The top ten hold approximately 4.8% of the sample.

Source material: blood buffy coat. The chain was built from TRBV20-1 and TRBJ2-1; TRBD1 is possibly the D segment (5 matching bases). This receptor was identified in a woman aged 18-69 years with a cervical HPV16 infection that either progressed to CIN3+ or cleared (not recorded which). The CDR3 protein is CSARPGYNEQFF. CDR3 DNA, as far as it was read: TGCAGTGCTAGACCAGGGTACAATGAG.